The 18 T cell receptor beta chains reported below all come from one sample, sequenced in a study of T cell repertoires in ileal Crohn's disease. Sequencing was performed with immunoSEQ multiplex PCR; in TCRdb, only in-frame clones are kept and a portion is missing. The sample records 5,000 to 6,500 clones, less than 90% being singletons. Sequences were obtained from ileal tissue. These receptors were obtained from an adult with Crohn's disease.

This clone appeared a single time. This chain connects TRBV28 to TRBJ1-4; D is perhaps TRBD1 (6 bases). The germline V gene encodes CDR1 MDHEN and CDR2 SYDVKM. The CDR3 spans 15 residues. V lost 5 bases and J 5 bases, leaving 15 bases between the germline ends. CDR3 loop: CASSIPTGQNEKLFF. The CDR3 coding sequence is TGTGCCAGCAGTATACCCACTGGACAGAATGAAAAACTGTTTTTT.

The V and J genes are TRBV19 and TRBJ1-5; D uncertain. The CDR3 contains 13 residues. V was clipped by 5 bases and J by 2 bases, with 7 bases between them. Germline values: CDR1 LNHDA, CDR2 SQIVND (reference sequence). CDR3 bases: TGTGCCAGTAGTTTAGGCCGCAATCAGCCCCAGCATTTT. Protein sequence: CASSLGRNQPQHF.

The chain has TRBV7-6 and TRBJ2-5, with TRBD2 matching 12 bases. V shed 0 bases, J shed 5 bases, and the junction held 4 bases outside the gene matches. The CDR3 extends over 16 amino acids. Per the germline V gene, CDR1 is SGHVS and CDR2 is FNYEAQ. The chain's CDR3 is CASSLAALAGGETQYF. CDR3 DNA sequence: TGTGCCAGCAGCTTAGCGGCCCTAGCGGGGGGGGAGACCCAGTACTTC.

The genes are TRBV6-1 and TRBJ2-7, with 9 bases aligning to TRBD2. Germline lookup yields CDR1 MNHNS and CDR2 SASEGT. This CDR3 comprises 15 residues. V was pared by 7 bases and J by 0 bases, with 7 bases of the junction left unmatched. The DNA for the CDR3 is TGTGCCAGCATTCTAGCGGGGTCCTACTCCTACGAGCAGTACTTC. Its translation: CASILAGSYSYEQYF.

This clone was found once. V and J are TRBV28 and TRBJ2-3, with a tentative D call TRBD2 (6 bases). The CDR3 has 16 amino acids. The germline V gene has CDR1 MDHEN and CDR2 SYDVKM. The V end was cut by 6 bases, the J end by 3 bases, with 19 bases between. CDR3 nucleotides: TGTGCCAGCAGCGTTCCGGGACTCGAAAGGACAGATACGCAGTATTTT. Translation gives CASSVPGLERTDTQYF.

The chain links TRBV7-2 to TRBJ2-1; D gene uncertain. From germline, CDR1 is SGHTA and CDR2 FQGNSA. CDR3 length: 12 residues. With 2 bases removed from V and 9 bases from J, the gap between germline ends came to 8 bases. CDR3: CASSLQSSEQFF. DNA of the CDR3: TGTGCCAGCAGCTTACAATCCAGTGAGCAGTTCTTC.

The chain recombines TRBV6-1 with TRBJ1-5; D not certain. V was trimmed by 5 bases and J by 5 bases, leaving 10 bases between them. The CDR3 covers 13 residues. The germline gives CDR1 MNHNS, CDR2 SASEGT. CDR3 coding DNA: TGTGCCAGCAGTACATGGGTTTATCAGCCCCAGCATTTT. It yields the protein CASSTWVYQPQHF.

The CDR3 coding sequence is TGTGCCAGCAGCTTGGCGCGGGCCCGGGATACGCAGTATTTT. Protein sequence: CASSLARARDTQYF. The chain combines TRBV5-4 with TRBJ2-3; tentatively, D is TRBD2 (5 bases). V lost 0 bases and J 6 bases, leaving 11 bases between the germline ends. This CDR3 is 14 amino acids long. The germline CDR1 and CDR2 sequences are SGHNT and YYREEE (reference sequence).

The V and J genes are TRBV5-4 and TRBJ2-3, with D maybe TRBD2 (5 bases). CDR1 SGHNT and CDR2 YYREEE come from the germline V gene (reference sequence). This CDR3 is built from 14 residues. Deletions cut 4 bases from V and 6 bases from J, with 15 bases between. The CDR3 reads CASSKRGNHDTQYF. CDR3 sequence (DNA): TGTGCCAGCAGCAAACGAGGGAATCACGATACGCAGTATTTT.

The V call is TRBV7-8, the J call TRBJ1-1; D not resolved. The CDR3 spans 13 residues. V dropped 5 bases and J dropped 8 bases, with 15 bases sitting between them. Germline values: CDR1 SGHVS, CDR2 FQNEAQ. The CDR3, as DNA: TGTGCCAGCAGCCCTCTCTTTCCTACAGAAGCTTTCTTT. Encoded protein: CASSPLFPTEAFF. Full variable domain (remainder filled in from reference TRBV7-8 and TRBJ1-1): GAGVSQSPRYKVAKRGQDVALRCDPISGHVSLFWYQQALGQGPEFLTYFQNEAQLDKSGLPSDRFFAERPEGSVSTLKIQRTQQEDSAVYLCASSPLFPTEAFFGQGTRLTVV.

The V gene is TRBV27, the J gene TRBJ1-5; a possible D gene is TRBD1 (5 bases). The V gene's germline CDR1 is MNHEY and CDR2 SMNVEV (reference sequence). This CDR3 has 15 amino acids. V was cut by 6 bases and J by 0 bases, with 12 bases left in between. CDR3 DNA: TGTGCCAGCAGGAAGACAGATTATAGCAATCAGCCCCAGCATTTT. It yields the protein CASRKTDYSNQPQHF.

This chain connects TRBV27 to TRBJ2-1, with 8 bases fitting TRBD1. The germline V gene encodes CDR1 MNHEY and CDR2 SMNVEV (reference sequence). The CDR3 extends over 16 amino acids. Trimming cost V 5 bases and J 4 bases; bases outside gene matches: 10. CDR3 sequence reads: CASSRRTGSGYNEQFF. CDR3 nucleotides: TGTGCCAGCAGTCGACGGACAGGGTCTGGGTACAATGAGCAGTTCTTC.

The chain employs TRBV27 and TRBJ2-1; 7 nucleotides align to TRBD1. Trimming took 7 bases from V and 7 from J; bases not matched to a gene: 13. This CDR3 has 15 amino acids. Germline CDR1 is MNHEY and CDR2 is SMNVEV (reference sequence). The CDR3 reads CASTSGGSLFNEQFF. For the CDR3, the DNA is TGTGCCAGCACCTCAGGGGGATCACTTTTTAATGAGCAGTTCTTC.

Remarks on this clone: The identical CDR3 is also encoded by other nucleotide sequences in the sample. The chain's CDR3 is CASSLGRGGTEAFF. The CDR3 DNA reads as TGTGCCAGCAGCTTAGGCAGGGGTGGCACTGAAGCTTTCTTT. J is TRBJ1-1 and V is TRBV11-1; D perhaps matches TRBD1 (6 bases). In germline, CDR1 is SGHAT, CDR2 FQDESV (reference sequence). Trimming shortened V by 1 base and J by 4 bases, and 10 bases separated the two germline ends. CDR3 length: 14 residues.

The chain has TRBV5-6 and TRBJ2-6; D unresolved. CDR3 size: 17 residues. The germline V gene has CDR1 SGHDT and CDR2 YYEEEE. V lost 3 bases and J 0 bases, leaving 13 bases between the germline ends. The CDR3 DNA reads as TGTGCCAGCAGCTCCCGGCTCCTGAGCTCTGGGGCCAACGTCCTGACTTTC. Protein product: CASSSRLLSSGANVLTF.

This clone has a single count. This chain joins TRBV13 and TRBJ2-7; weak D call: TRBD2 (5 bases). CDR3 size: 18 residues. V was shortened by 4 bases and J by 0 bases, with 22 bases between the two germline ends. Germline CDR1 and CDR2: PRHDT and FYEKMQ (reference sequence). CDR3 protein: CASSSQGIQSGASYEQYF. DNA for the CDR3: TGTGCCAGCAGCTCGCAAGGGATTCAGAGCGGAGCCTCCTACGAGCAGTACTTC.

The chain combines TRBV5-4 with TRBJ2-5; no firm D call. The J call may be incorrect, as the DNA end agrees better with TRBJ2-7. In germline, CDR1 is SGHNT, CDR2 YYREEE (reference sequence). The CDR3 extends over 13 amino acids. This CDR3 is CASSSEPGGEQYF. CDR3 nucleotides: TGTGCCAGCAGTTCCGAGCCAGGCGGCGAGCAGTACTTC.

The gene calls are TRBV7-6 and TRBJ2-3; TRBD1 might be the D (5 bases). From germline, CDR1 is SGHVS and CDR2 FNYEAQ. The germline V and J ends were trimmed by 5 bases and 1 base, with 13 bases remaining between them. This CDR3 is built from 15 residues. CDR3 protein: CASSPRVTGTDTQYF. CDR3 coding DNA: TGTGCCAGCAGCCCTCGCGTGACAGGCACAGATACGCAGTATTTT.